Shown below are 29 T cell receptor beta chains from a single sample sequenced in a study of blood T cell repertoires in COVID-19 (TCRdb year 2020). Library prep was done by the immunoSEQ multiplex PCR assay. TCRdb mirrors the immuneACCESS table, restricted to in-frame sequences. Some clones are absent from its copies; in checked studies, under half trace to an unresolved V gene, and the reason for the others is unknown. The sample table lists roughly 100,000 clones, about 80% of them with a count of one. Approximately 3.4% of the sample is held by the ten biggest clonotypes. What was sequenced was peripheral blood. All receptors come from a woman of 80 years or more with active or convalescent COVID-19.

The V gene is TRBV7-9, the J gene TRBJ1-4, with 8 bases fitting TRBD1. CDR3 length: 13 residues. V lost 6 bases to trimming and J lost 7 bases; unmatched junction nucleotides: 4. CDR1 SEHNR and CDR2 FQNEAQ come from the germline V gene (reference sequence). CDR3: CASRNTGGEKLFF. The CDR3 DNA is TGTGCCAGCAGAAACACAGGGGGTGAAAAACTGTTTTTT.

This clone appeared a single time. The chain uses TRBV19 and TRBJ2-5, with D perhaps matching TRBD2 (7 bases). Per the germline V gene, CDR1 is LNHDA and CDR2 is SQIVND (reference sequence). The CDR3 extends over 14 amino acids. The V end was cut by 10 bases, the J end by 0 bases, with 15 bases between. The CDR3 DNA follows: TGTGCCACTCAAAACGGGGGGCACCAAGAGACCCAGTACTTC. Translating it yields CATQNGGHQETQYF.

The chain uses TRBV5-1 and TRBJ2-5; D not certain. Germline V gives CDR1 SGHRS, CDR2 YFSETQ. The length of the CDR3 is 15 residues. V lost 3 bases and J 2 bases, leaving 14 bases between the germline ends. CDR3 amino acids: CASSWNTGSQETQYF. Written as DNA, the CDR3 is TGCGCCAGCAGCTGGAATACCGGGTCGCAAGAGACCCAGTACTTC.

As DNA, the CDR3 is TGTGCCAGTAGTAGACAGGGAGACCGTGGCTACACCTTC. It encodes CASSRQGDRGYTF. J is TRBJ1-2 and V is TRBV19; 7 bases agree with TRBD1. The CDR3 length is 13 residues. The J segment lost 7 bases and the V segment lost 4 bases, leaving 6 bases of the junction unmatched. The V gene's germline CDR1 is LNHDA and CDR2 SQIVND (reference sequence). The full variable domain, with the rest looked up from reference TRBV19 and TRBJ1-2, is DGGITQSPKYLFRKEGQNVTLSCEQNLNHDAMYWYRQDPGQGLRLIYYSQIVNDFQKGDIAEGYSVSREKKESFPLTVTSAQKNPTAFYLCASSRQGDRGYTFGSGTRLTVV.

The rearrangement uses TRBV5-1 and TRBJ1-1; D call uncertain. CDR1 SGHRS and CDR2 YFSETQ come from the germline V gene. The V end was cut by 4 bases, the J end by 0 bases, with 10 bases between. This CDR3 is 14 amino acids long. CDR3 coding DNA: TGCGCCAGCAGCAACGAACAGATGAACACTGAAGCTTTCTTT. Translation: CASSNEQMNTEAFF.

In its sample, this clone was seen a few times. The V and J genes are TRBV7-2 and TRBJ1-2; 7 bases match TRBD1. Germline CDR1 reads SGHTA; CDR2 reads FQGNSA. V shed 5 bases, J shed 3 bases, and the junction held 9 bases outside the gene matches. The CDR3 length is 15 residues. CDR3 region: CASSPRTGTHYGYTF. The CDR3 region has the DNA TGTGCCAGCAGCCCAAGGACAGGCACCCACTATGGCTACACCTTC.

The chain carries TRBV19 and TRBJ1-2; 8 bases are shared with TRBD1. The CDR3 is 15 residues long. After removal of 3 bases from V and 1 base from J, the junction contained 4 bases not matched to a gene. In germline, CDR1 is LNHDA, CDR2 SQIVND (reference sequence). CDR3 bases: TGTGCCAGTAGTATGGAAACAGGGGGTAACTATGGCTACACCTTC. Its translation: CASSMETGGNYGYTF.

The V call is TRBV28, the J call TRBJ2-5; D not resolved. Germline V CDR1 and CDR2: MDHEN, SYDVKM. V was pared by 2 bases and J by 5 bases, with 6 bases between. There are 12 residues in the CDR3. The CDR3 DNA follows: TGTGCCAGCAGTTTACTCGTGGAGACCCAGTACTTC. Residues: CASSLLVETQYF.

This clone has a single count. J is TRBJ1-1 and V is TRBV6-5; D gene uncertain. The V gene lost 7 bases and the J gene lost 10 bases, with 13 bases spanning the gap. The CDR3 covers 11 residues. Germline V gene sequence: CDR1 MNHEY, CDR2 SVGAGI. This CDR3 reads CASIERLSAFF. The DNA of the CDR3 is TGTGCCAGCATCGAACGGTTGTCAGCTTTCTTT.

V and J are TRBV7-9 and TRBJ2-5; 10 nucleotides line up with TRBD2. Germline V gene sequence: CDR1 SEHNR, CDR2 FQNEAQ (reference sequence). This CDR3 contains 14 residues. J was trimmed by 0 bases and V by 7 bases; bases with no gene match: 2. As DNA, the CDR3 is TGTGCCAGCAAGCGGGGGGGCAACCAAGAGACCCAGTACTTC. Its translation: CASKRGGNQETQYF.

The chain links TRBV5-1 to TRBJ1-1, with 9 bases matching TRBD1. Germline-derived CDR1 and CDR2 are SGHRS and YFSETQ. Trimming cost V 2 bases and J 11 bases; bases outside gene matches: 16. CDR3 length: 16 amino acids. CDR3 sequence reads: CASSLAPGQGGEGAFF. The CDR3, as DNA: TGCGCCAGCAGCTTAGCTCCGGGACAGGGAGGAGAAGGTGCTTTCTTT. The complete variable domain, with remaining parts taken from reference TRBV5-1 and TRBJ1-1, reads KAGVTQTPRYLIKTRGQQVTLSCSPISGHRSVSWYQQTPGQGLQFLFEYFSETQRNKGNFPGRFSGRQFSNSRSEMNVSTLELGDSALYLCASSLAPGQGGEGAFFGQGTRLTVV.

The chain uses TRBV6-2 or TRBV6-3 and TRBJ2-2, with TRBD2 identical over 10 bases. Germline V CDR1 and CDR2: MNHEY, SVGEGT. The CDR3 is made up of 13 amino acids. With 6 bases clipped from V and 9 bases from J, the junction kept 4 bases outside the gene matches. The chain's CDR3 is CASSSSGSRELFF. CDR3 nucleotide sequence: TGTGCCAGCAGCTCTAGCGGGAGTAGGGAGCTGTTTTTT.

The CDR3 sequence: CASRPLPAGSTLGEQFF. CDR3 nucleotides: TGTGCCAGCAGACCTCTCCCTGCCGGGAGTACACTCGGTGAGCAGTTCTTC. The rearrangement uses TRBV6-2 or TRBV6-3 and TRBJ2-1, with a tentative D call TRBD2 (6 bases). There are 17 residues in the CDR3. Trimming removed 6 bases from V and 9 bases from J, with 27 bases in between. Germline CDR1 reads MNHEY; CDR2 reads SVGEGT.

The DNA of the CDR3 is TGTGCCAGCTCACCAGCGGGGGCCAATCAGCCCCAGCATTTT. Translation gives CASSPAGANQPQHF. This chain joins TRBV18 and TRBJ1-5; perhaps TRBD1 as D (6 bases). Germline V gene lookup returns CDR1 KGHSH and CDR2 LQKENI. The CDR3 sequence is 14 residues long. V was pared by 2 bases and J by 3 bases, with 8 bases between.

The chain recombines TRBV6-2 or TRBV6-3 with TRBJ2-1; 7 bases map to TRBD1. V shed 5 bases and J 3 bases; nucleotides not matched to a gene: 10. The CDR3 is 16 amino acids. Per the germline V gene, CDR1 is MNHEY and CDR2 is SVGEGT. CDR3 sequence reads: CASSPRGTALYNEQFF. In nucleotides, the CDR3 is TGTGCCAGCAGTCCCAGGGGGACAGCCCTCTACAATGAGCAGTTCTTC.

The V and J genes are TRBV2 and TRBJ1-3, with TRBD1 as a possible D gene (6 bases). The CDR3 covers 15 residues. V dropped 6 bases and J dropped 4 bases, with 16 bases sitting between them. Looked up from germline, CDR1 is SNHLY and CDR2 is FYNNEI. Written as DNA, the CDR3 is TGTGCCAGCAGCATTAAAAGGACAGAGGGAAACACCATATATTTT. Encoded protein: CASSIKRTEGNTIYF.

The CDR3 bases are TGTGCCAGTACGAACAGGGAAGGCTATGGCTACACCTTC. It yields the protein CASTNREGYGYTF. The chain links TRBV19 to TRBJ1-2, with D perhaps matching TRBD1 (6 bases). V lost 7 bases and J lost 4, with 13 bases in between. The CDR3 covers 13 residues. Germline CDR1 and CDR2: LNHDA and SQIVND (reference sequence).

The chain joins TRBV11-2 to TRBJ1-2; D not resolved. The CDR3 consists of 15 residues. Trimming took off 1 base at V and 4 bases at J, with 13 bases between the two ends. Germline-derived CDR1 and CDR2 are SGHAT and FQNNGV. CDR3 in DNA: TGTGCCAGCAGCTTAGCTGGCGCGCCGGGCTATGGCTACACCTTC. This gives the protein CASSLAGAPGYGYTF.

This clone was found a few times. J is TRBJ2-7 and V is TRBV6-5, with TRBD1 matching over 7 bases. There are 14 residues in the CDR3. The V segment lost 5 bases and the J segment 2 bases; nucleotides outside the gene matches: 6. Germline CDR1 reads MNHEY; CDR2 reads SVGAGI. CDR3 loop: CASSQQGTTYEQYF. The CDR3 region has the DNA TGTGCCAGCAGTCAACAGGGGACCACCTACGAGCAGTACTTC.

This sequence joins TRBV6-5 and TRBJ2-2; 7 bases match TRBD1. CDR3 length: 14 amino acids. The V gene end was trimmed by 11 bases and the J gene end by 1 base; junction bases not matched to a gene: 7. CDR1 MNHEY and CDR2 SVGAGI come from the germline V gene. The CDR3 sequence is CAGTVTRNTGELFF. The CDR3, as DNA: TGTGCCGGGACAGTTACTCGGAACACCGGGGAGCTGTTTTTT.

J is TRBJ1-1 and V is TRBV28; no reliable D call. V was trimmed by 3 bases and J by 3 bases, leaving 11 bases between them. The CDR3 runs 14 residues. Germline V gene data show CDR1 as MDHEN and CDR2 as SYDVKM. As DNA, the CDR3 is TGTGCCAGCAGTTTGGTGGCGGGTTACACTGAAGCTTTCTTT. Protein product: CASSLVAGYTEAFF.

The genes are TRBV24-1 and TRBJ2-1; the D gene is possibly TRBD2 (6 bases). This CDR3 has 12 residues. The germline V gene has CDR1 KGHDR and CDR2 SFDVKD. V gave up 3 bases and J gave up 11 bases, with 10 bases separating them. CDR3 sequence (DNA): TGTGCCACCAGTGATCCGGGACTTAAGCAGTTCTTC. This encodes CATSDPGLKQFF.

This clone has ten or more counts. The chain is built from TRBV30 and TRBJ1-4, with unresolved D. V was shortened by 0 bases and J by 8 bases, with 10 bases between the two germline ends. The CDR3 has 13 residues. Germline V CDR1 and CDR2: GTSNPN, SVGIG (reference sequence). CDR3 coding DNA: TGTGCCTGGAGTGTGGCTTTGTCAGAAAAACTGTTTTTT. It is translated as CAWSVALSEKLFF.

The chain links TRBV19 to TRBJ2-4; 8 bases are a match to TRBD1. V lost 6 bases to trimming and J lost 6 bases; unmatched junction nucleotides: 22. The CDR3 has 19 amino acids. The germline CDR1 and CDR2 sequences are LNHDA and SQIVND (reference sequence). The CDR3 sequence is CASSLAGGRGQMNRNIQYF. The CDR3 DNA follows: TGTGCCAGTAGCTTAGCAGGTGGCAGGGGGCAAATGAATCGAAACATTCAGTACTTC.

The chain employs TRBV27 and TRBJ1-1, with 7 bases matching TRBD1. CDR1 MNHEY and CDR2 SMNVEV come from the germline V gene (reference sequence). Losses at the gene ends were 7 bases for V and 6 bases for J; bases not matched to a gene: 20. The CDR3 length is 17 residues. CDR3 residues: CASNSRAGRGEAAEAFF. DNA for the CDR3: TGTGCCAGCAACTCCCGGGCTGGCAGGGGGGAAGCCGCTGAAGCTTTCTTT.

The V call is TRBV6-1, the J call TRBJ2-2, with 10 nucleotides matching TRBD2. CDR3 size: 16 residues. The ends lost 2 bases at V and 1 base at J; junction bases unmatched: 1. Germline V CDR1 and CDR2: MNHNS, SASEGT. The CDR3 region has the DNA TGTGCCAGCAGTGAATTAGCGGGGGGGAACACCGGGGAGCTGTTTTTT. It codes for CASSELAGGNTGELFF.

The chain links TRBV10-3 to TRBJ2-2; 7 bases match TRBD1. CDR1 is ENHRY, CDR2 SYGVKD, per germline. The V gene end was trimmed by 9 bases and the J gene end by 1 base; junction bases not matched to a gene: 2. The CDR3 is 13 residues long. The CDR3 bases are TGTGCCATTAGGACAGGGAACACCGGGGAGCTGTTTTTT. Translated: CAIRTGNTGELFF.

The chain couples TRBV28 to TRBJ1-3; 8 nucleotides line up with TRBD1. Germline trimming cut 2 bases from V and 3 bases from J; bases unmatched to any gene: 0. This CDR3 spans 14 amino acids. CDR1 MDHEN and CDR2 SYDVKM come from the germline V gene. CDR3 sequence: CASSLTGGGNTIYF. The CDR3 DNA reads as TGTGCCAGCAGTTTAACAGGGGGTGGAAACACCATATATTTT.

V and J are TRBV2 and TRBJ2-1; D call uncertain. Trimming took off 1 base at V and 0 bases at J, with 4 bases between the two ends. This CDR3 has 14 amino acids. Per the germline V gene, CDR1 is SNHLY and CDR2 is FYNNEI. CDR3 amino acids: CASSEEYSYNEQFF. The CDR3, as DNA: TGTGCCAGCAGTGAAGAATACTCCTACAATGAGCAGTTCTTC.